One and the same sample provided the 26 T cell receptor beta chains below, sequenced in a study of cytomegalovirus exposure and HLA in healthy donors. A multiplex PCR was run with 60 Vbeta primers and 13 Jbeta primers. TCRdb's copy holds only in-frame clones and misses some; the assay was immunoSEQ multiplex PCR. The table has 150,000 to 200,000 clones, around four fifths seen once; the top ten hold roughly 10%. Sequencing used PBMCs. These receptors all come from a man aged 18 to 35 in good health and CMV-seropositive.

This clone was seen a single time. V is TRBV5-6 and J is TRBJ1-1, with 7 bases that match TRBD1. Losses at the gene ends were 5 bases for V and 7 bases for J; bases not matched to a gene: 8. There are 13 residues in the CDR3. The germline V gene encodes CDR1 SGHDT and CDR2 YYEEEE. The CDR3 sequence: CASSSTGVVEAFF. DNA for the CDR3: TGTGCCAGCAGTTCCACAGGGGTCGTTGAAGCTTTCTTT.

The gene calls are TRBV29-1 and TRBJ2-7; no reliable D call. Looked up from germline, CDR1 is SQVTM and CDR2 is ANQGSEA. The CDR3 loop spans 15 amino acids. The V end lost 2 bases, the J end lost 0 bases, and 14 bases lay between the germline ends. The CDR3: CSVEFGQTPSYEQYF. The CDR3 DNA reads as TGCAGCGTTGAATTCGGTCAGACACCCTCCTACGAGCAGTACTTC.

This clone was counted a single time. The CDR3 spells CASSHQLQGSEAFF. In DNA, the CDR3 is TGTGCCAGCAGCCATCAATTACAGGGTTCCGAAGCTTTCTTT. V usage is TRBV11-1 and J usage is TRBJ1-1; weak D call: TRBD1 (6 bases). This CDR3 has 14 amino acids. The germline gives CDR1 SGHAT, CDR2 FQDESV (reference sequence). Trimming cost V 5 bases and J 8 bases, with 18 bases left between them.

This chain connects TRBV6-1 to TRBJ1-4; 8 bases map to TRBD1. CDR1 and CDR2 (germline): MNHNS, SASEGT. This CDR3 spans 14 amino acids. The J segment lost 8 bases and the V segment lost 5 bases, leaving 7 bases of the junction unmatched. CDR3 sequence: CASSIGQGFEKLFF. In DNA, the CDR3 is TGTGCCAGCAGTATAGGACAGGGATTCGAAAAACTGTTTTTT.

The V gene is TRBV2, the J gene TRBJ2-2; D possibly corresponds to TRBD2 (7 bases). Germline CDR1 SNHLY, CDR2 FYNNEI. V was shortened by 6 bases and J by 4 bases, with 12 bases between the two germline ends. CDR3 length: 14 amino acids. This chain's CDR3 is CASSGGLATGELFF. CDR3 sequence (DNA): TGTGCCAGCAGCGGGGGGCTAGCCACCGGGGAGCTGTTTTTT.

This clone was seen just once. The rearrangement uses TRBV18 and TRBJ2-7, with 8 bases that match TRBD2. V shed 1 base, J shed 1 base, and the junction held 6 bases outside the gene matches. This CDR3 has 16 residues. In germline, CDR1 is KGHSH, CDR2 LQKENI. This chain's CDR3 is CASSPLLAGPSYEQYF. The CDR3 DNA reads as TGTGCCAGCTCACCACTCCTAGCGGGTCCTTCCTACGAGCAGTACTTC.

The chain employs TRBV28 and TRBJ2-5; TRBD2 aligns across 8 bases. The junction had 7 bases not matched to a gene; V was cut back by 3 bases and J by 4 bases. Germline-derived CDR1 and CDR2 are MDHEN and SYDVKM. This CDR3 is built from 15 residues. Here the CDR3 DNA reads TGTGCCAGCAGTTTTTCGGGAGGGAGTAGAGAGACCCAGTACTTC. The encoded protein is CASSFSGGSRETQYF.

This clone was recorded only once. The rearrangement uses TRBV29-1 and TRBJ2-1; TRBD1 might be the D (6 bases). Trimming cost V 0 bases and J 0 bases, with 15 bases left between them. CDR1 and CDR2 (germline): SQVTM, ANQGSEA. There are 17 residues in the CDR3. This CDR3 is CSVEDYSGGSSYNEQFF. The CDR3 DNA reads as TGCAGCGTTGAAGATTATAGTGGGGGCAGCTCCTACAATGAGCAGTTCTTC.

In the case of this clone: Within the sample, other DNA sequences also encode this same CDR3. CDR3 sequence: CSAKQGYEQYF. CDR3 DNA sequence: TGCAGTGCTAAACAGGGATACGAGCAGTACTTC. J is TRBJ2-7 and V is TRBV20-1; D possibly corresponds to TRBD1 (6 bases). Trimming cost V 4 bases and J 4 bases, with 8 bases left between them. The CDR3 is 11 residues long. CDR1 and CDR2 from the germline V gene are DFQATT and SNEGSKA (reference sequence).

This clone was detected once. The chain recombines TRBV6-5 with TRBJ2-1, with 7 bases that match TRBD2. The CDR3 extends over 11 amino acids. V was pared by 8 bases and J by 8 bases, with 3 bases of the junction left unmatched. Germline CDR1 is MNHEY and CDR2 is SVGAGI. For the CDR3, the DNA is TGTGCCAGCGGGGGGAGGGATGAGCAGTTCTTC. This sequence encodes CASGGRDEQFF.

This chain connects TRBV18 to TRBJ2-6; the D is unclear. The V and J ends lost 2 bases and 2 bases respectively, with 4 bases between them. Germline V gene lookup returns CDR1 KGHSH and CDR2 LQKENI. This CDR3 is built from 14 residues. The CDR3 nucleotides read TGTGCCAGCTCACCAAGCACTGGGGCCAACGTCCTGACTTTC. Translating gives CASSPSTGANVLTF.

The chain couples TRBV16 to TRBJ2-7; 11 bases are a match to TRBD2. The CDR3 extends over 17 amino acids. Germline CDR1 and CDR2: KGHSY and FQNENV. V was clipped by 2 bases and J by 5 bases; unmatched bases: 11. CDR3 sequence: CASSQIFSGRAVDEQYF. The CDR3 DNA is TGTGCCAGCAGCCAAATCTTTAGCGGGAGGGCCGTCGACGAGCAGTACTTC. The full variable domain, in which reference TRBV16 and TRBJ2-7 provide the parts outside the CDR3, is GEEVAQTPKHLVRGEGQKAKLYCAPIKGHSYVFWYQQVLKNEFKFLISFQNENVFDETGMPKERFSAKCLPNSPCSLEIQATKLEDSAVYFCASSQIFSGRAVDEQYFGPGTRLTVT.

The chain has TRBV7-9 and TRBJ2-2; D is unresolved. Germline V CDR1 and CDR2: SEHNR, FQNEAQ (reference sequence). This CDR3 is 12 amino acids long. Trimming pared 1 base from V and 7 bases from J, leaving 4 bases between. The CDR3 nucleotides read TGTGCCAGCAGCTTAGTCCTCGGGGAGCTGTTTTTT. Encoded protein: CASSLVLGELFF.

This clone was seen a single time. This chain uses TRBV5-4 with TRBJ1-2; TRBD1 might be the D (6 bases). CDR1 is SGHNT and CDR2 is YYREEE in the germline V gene (reference sequence). With 4 bases removed from V and 2 bases from J, the gap between germline ends came to 9 bases. The CDR3 consists of 13 residues. CDR3 sequence reads: CASSHDRNYGYTF. CDR3 bases: TGTGCCAGCAGCCACGACAGGAACTATGGCTACACCTTC.

A few counts support this clone. The rearrangement links TRBV2 to TRBJ1-2, with D maybe TRBD1 (6 bases). Trimming removed 7 bases at V and 3 bases at J, with 18 bases between. The CDR3 consists of 15 residues. Per the germline V gene, CDR1 is SNHLY and CDR2 is FYNNEI. The CDR3 sequence is CASTGLQGNDYGYTF. The CDR3 DNA is TGTGCCAGCACCGGGCTACAGGGTAACGACTATGGCTACACCTTC.

The chain's CDR3 is CASSQTGAGRSYEQYF. The CDR3 DNA sequence: TGTGCCAGCAGCCAAACAGGGGCAGGGCGATCCTACGAGCAGTACTTC. This sequence joins TRBV21-1 and TRBJ2-7; the table's D gene call, TRBD1, was not cross checked with the DNA. TRBV21-1 represents a pseudogene. The CDR3 length is 16 residues.

The J gene is TRBJ2-7, the V gene TRBV10-1; a possible D gene is TRBD2 (7 bases). This CDR3 contains 14 residues. Germline V gene data show CDR1 as WNHNN and CDR2 as SYGVQD (reference sequence). Trimming took 6 bases from V and 10 from J, leaving 22 bases between them. CDR3 coding DNA: TGCGCCAGCAGCCTGGGGGGGCAAGAAGACAGACAGTACTTC. Residues: CASSLGGQEDRQYF.

The rearrangement uses TRBV27 and TRBJ2-1, with TRBD2 identical over 8 bases. The germline V gene has CDR1 MNHEY and CDR2 SMNVEV (reference sequence). The J segment lost 0 bases and the V segment lost 8 bases, leaving 3 bases of the junction unmatched. The length of the CDR3 is 14 residues. In nucleotides, the CDR3 is TGTGCCAGCTCGGCGGGAGGCTCCTACAATGAGCAGTTCTTC. This translates into CASSAGGSYNEQFF.

The rearrangement links TRBV5-1 to TRBJ2-7, with 7 bases aligning to TRBD2. Germline CDR1 and CDR2: SGHRS and YFSETQ. J was trimmed by 2 bases and V by 4 bases; bases with no gene match: 12. The CDR3 extends over 16 amino acids. CDR3 loop: CASSGLVGPTPYEQYF. In DNA, the CDR3 is TGCGCCAGCAGCGGACTAGTGGGGCCGACGCCCTACGAGCAGTACTTC.

This sequence joins TRBV7-8 and TRBJ2-7; D is perhaps TRBD2 (5 bases). Looked up from germline, CDR1 is SGHVS and CDR2 is FQNEAQ. There are 18 residues in the CDR3. V was clipped by 0 bases and J by 2 bases, with 20 bases between them. The CDR3 here is CASSLATGFGGETYEQYF. CDR3 nucleotides: TGTGCCAGCAGCTTAGCGACCGGTTTCGGTGGGGAGACCTACGAGCAGTACTTC. Supplemented by reference TRBV7-8 and TRBJ2-7, the full variable domain reads GAGVSQSPRYKVAKRGQDVALRCDPISGHVSLFWYQQALGQGPEFLTYFQNEAQLDKSGLPSDRFFAERPEGSVSTLKIQRTQQEDSAVYLCASSLATGFGGETYEQYFGPGTRLTVT.

The chain recombines TRBV5-1 with TRBJ2-3, with D perhaps matching TRBD2 (6 bases). The CDR3 runs 16 residues. Germline assignment: CDR1 SGHRS and CDR2 YFSETQ. The V and J ends lost 5 bases and 1 base respectively, with 17 bases between them. The CDR3, as DNA: TGCGCCAGCAGATCGGCCCCCAGGGAGGGCACAGATACGCAGTATTTT. Residues: CASRSAPREGTDTQYF.

This clone was observed once. The V gene is TRBV5-4, the J gene TRBJ2-1, with TRBD1 matching 10 bases. The ends lost 1 base at V and 8 bases at J; junction bases unmatched: 9. Per the germline V gene, CDR1 is SGHNT and CDR2 is YYREEE (reference sequence). This CDR3 comprises 16 residues. CDR3: CASSLPGTGEGDEQFF. DNA of the CDR3: TGTGCCAGCAGCTTGCCGGGGACAGGGGAGGGGGATGAGCAGTTCTTC.

V gene TRBV5-1 combines with J gene TRBJ2-7, with TRBD1 matching over 8 bases. V trimming: 4 bases; J trimming: 3 bases; junction bases outside the gene matches: 9. This CDR3 region has 15 residues. In germline, CDR1 is SGHRS, CDR2 YFSETQ. The CDR3 sequence is CASSVGTGQIYEQYF. As DNA, the CDR3 is TGCGCCAGCAGCGTTGGGACAGGCCAGATCTACGAGCAGTACTTC.

V usage is TRBV28 and J usage is TRBJ1-5, with D possibly being TRBD1 (5 bases). Trimming removed 5 bases at V and 5 bases at J, with 13 bases between. Germline-derived CDR1 and CDR2 are MDHEN and SYDVKM. This CDR3 is 14 amino acids long. CDR3 sequence (DNA): TGTGCCAGCAGTAGATACGGGGGGTATCAGCCCCAGCATTTT. Translation gives CASSRYGGYQPQHF.

This clone has only one observation. This rearrangement joins TRBV5-1 to TRBJ2-5, with D possibly TRBD2 on 6 matching bases. TRBJ2-7 explains the end of the DNA better; the J call may be wrong. This CDR3 region has 16 residues. The germline V gene has CDR1 SGHRS and CDR2 YFSETQ. The DNA for the CDR3 is TGCGCCAGCAGCTTGGATCGGGGGACGGGCGCCTACGAGCAGTACTTC. Translation: CASSLDRGTGAYEQYF.

The genes are TRBV10-2 and TRBJ2-1; 8 bases are shared with TRBD1. The junction had 4 bases not matched to a gene; V was cut back by 4 bases and J by 8 bases. The CDR3 is 13 residues long. Germline V lookup: CDR1 WSHSY, CDR2 SAAADI. In DNA, the CDR3 is TGCGCCAGCAGTGGAGACAGGGGACATGAGCAGTTCTTC. Protein sequence: CASSGDRGHEQFF.